The next 16 T cell receptor beta chains were all read from a single sample in a study of cytotoxic CD8 clonotypes in ibrutinib-treated CLL. TCRdb's table, derived via immunoSEQ multiplex PCR, lists solely in-frame clones and lacks some. The sample carries about 97,000 clones, more than 75% recorded once. The source was PBMCs, collected after 12 months of ibrutinib treatment. The receptors here all came from a human donor with chronic lymphocytic leukemia.

The CDR3 sequence is CASSDLTAQPSQYF. For the CDR3, the DNA is TGCGCCAGCAGCGATCTGACAGCTCAACCATCCCAGTACTTC. This rearrangement joins TRBV4-1 to TRBJ2-5; D is possibly TRBD1 (5 bases). The length of the CDR3 is 14 residues. V shed 5 bases and J shed 9 bases, with 19 bases lying between them. Germline CDR1 and CDR2: MGHRA and YSYEKL.

The chain is built from TRBV6-5 and TRBJ1-4; D gene ambiguous. The CDR3 loop spans 13 amino acids. Germline CDR1 is MNHEY and CDR2 is SVGAGI. Deletions cut 6 bases from V and 8 bases from J, with 13 bases between. CDR3 sequence: CASRRGKGEKLFF. CDR3 coding DNA: TGTGCCAGCAGACGAGGGAAAGGAGAAAAACTGTTTTTT.

The chain combines TRBV6-5 with TRBJ2-3; 9 bases agree with TRBD1. Germline V gene data show CDR1 as MNHEY and CDR2 as SVGAGI. This CDR3 region has 15 residues. Trimming at V came to 6 bases and at J to 1 base, leaving 5 bases not matched to a gene. CDR3 protein: CASRGQGYGTDTQYF. For the CDR3, the DNA is TGTGCCAGCAGAGGACAGGGGTATGGCACAGATACGCAGTATTTT.

This clone turned up a few times. This chain uses TRBV6-1 with TRBJ1-1; D gene unclear. This CDR3 region has 12 residues. The V gene's germline CDR1 is MNHNS and CDR2 SASEGT. Trimming pared 5 bases from V and 0 bases from J, leaving 4 bases between. The CDR3 is CASSRLNTEAFF. In nucleotides, the CDR3 is TGTGCCAGCAGTCGACTGAACACTGAAGCTTTCTTT.

This clone was counted between two and nine times. The chain combines TRBV30 with TRBJ1-6, with D uncertain. V shed 2 bases and J shed 0 bases, with 5 bases lying between them. The CDR3 runs 14 residues. Germline loops: CDR1 GTSNPN, CDR2 SVGIG (reference sequence). The CDR3 reads CAWSTGSYNSPLHF. As DNA, the CDR3 is TGTGCCTGGAGTACGGGCTCCTATAATTCACCCCTCCACTTT.

The genes are TRBV29-1 and TRBJ1-2, with 9 bases aligning to TRBD1. Germline-derived CDR1 and CDR2 are SQVTM and ANQGSEA. Trimming at V came to 7 bases and at J to 6 bases, leaving 9 bases not matched to a gene. The CDR3 runs 13 residues. This CDR3 is CSARDRARDGYTF. CDR3 DNA sequence: TGCAGCGCCCGGGACAGGGCGAGGGATGGCTACACCTTC.

DNA of the CDR3: TGTGCCAGCAGTTTGACGGAAAAGCAGTTCTTC. Translated: CASSLTEKQFF. The chain recombines TRBV28 with TRBJ2-1; D is undetermined. V was pared by 3 bases and J by 11 bases, with 8 bases between. There are 11 residues in the CDR3. CDR1 is MDHEN and CDR2 is SYDVKM in the germline V gene.

CDR3 sequence reads: CASSLAPGINTEAFF. DNA for the CDR3: TGCGCCAGCAGCTTGGCCCCAGGGATAAACACTGAAGCTTTCTTT. This rearrangement joins TRBV5-1 to TRBJ1-1, with D maybe TRBD1 (5 bases). Trimming removed 0 bases at V and 2 bases at J, with 11 bases between. The V gene's germline CDR1 is SGHRS and CDR2 YFSETQ. This CDR3 has 15 amino acids. The full variable domain, its missing parts supplied by reference TRBV5-1 and TRBJ1-1, is KAGVTQTPRYLIKTRGQQVTLSCSPISGHRSVSWYQQTPGQGLQFLFEYFSETQRNKGNFPGRFSGRQFSNSRSEMNVSTLELGDSALYLCASSLAPGINTEAFFGQGTRLTVV.

This chain links TRBV5-4 with TRBJ1-2; D perhaps matches TRBD1 (5 bases). V was clipped by 4 bases and J by 5 bases, with 21 bases between them. From germline, CDR1 is SGHNT and CDR2 YYREEE (reference sequence). This CDR3 is 16 amino acids long. The chain's CDR3 is CASSRGQALDTYGYTF. The DNA for the CDR3 is TGTGCCAGCAGCCGGGGCCAGGCCCTTGATACTTATGGCTACACCTTC. Full variable domain (remainder filled in from reference TRBV5-4 and TRBJ1-2): ETGVTQSPTHLIKTRGQQVTLRCSSQSGHNTVSWYQQALGQGPQFIFQYYREEENGRGNFPPRFSGLQFPNYSSELNVNALELDDSALYLCASSRGQALDTYGYTFGSGTRLTVV.

The chain couples TRBV18 to TRBJ2-7; 12 bases align to TRBD1. With V trimmed by 3 bases and J by 1 base, 4 bases remained unmatched. Looked up from germline, CDR1 is KGHSH and CDR2 is LQKENI. CDR3 length: 16 residues. The CDR3 DNA reads as TGTGCCAGCTCACCGGAGGGACAGGGGGCTTCCTACGAGCAGTACTTC. Protein sequence: CASSPEGQGASYEQYF. Full variable domain (outside the CDR3, taken from reference TRBV18 and TRBJ2-7): NAGVMQNPRHLVRRRGQEARLRCSPMKGHSHVYWYRQLPEEGLKFMVYLQKENIIDESGMPKERFSAEFPKEGPSILRIQQVVRGDSAAYFCASSPEGQGASYEQYFGPGTRLTVT.

This chain connects TRBV5-1 to TRBJ1-1, with 8 bases identical to TRBD1. Germline V lookup: CDR1 SGHRS, CDR2 YFSETQ. The CDR3 covers 14 residues. After removal of 7 bases from V and 1 base from J, the junction contained 6 bases not matched to a gene. As DNA, the CDR3 is TGCGCCAGCGGTTCTGGACAGGGGAACACTGAAGCTTTCTTT. Translating it yields CASGSGQGNTEAFF.

The CDR3 nucleotides are TGTGCCAGCAGTTACTGGGGACATTTGCTCCCCCTCCACTTT. Amino acid sequence: CASSYWGHLLPLHF. The genes are TRBV6-5 and TRBJ1-6; a weak D match, TRBD1 (6 bases). V lost 1 base to trimming and J lost 13 bases, with 14 bases between them. Germline V lookup: CDR1 MNHEY, CDR2 SVGAGI. This CDR3 has 14 residues.

The genes are TRBV9 and TRBJ2-5, with 12 bases matching TRBD2. The germline CDR1 and CDR2 sequences are SGDLS and YYNGEE. The V and J ends lost 0 bases and 5 bases, in that order; junction bases with no gene match: 11. The CDR3 is 18 amino acids. The CDR3 protein is CASSVASGGATGWETQYF. CDR3 coding DNA: TGTGCCAGCAGCGTAGCTAGCGGGGGGGCGACGGGTTGGGAGACCCAGTACTTC.

The rearrangement links TRBV9 to TRBJ2-7; D remains unclear. The CDR3 length is 12 residues. The ends were cut back, 3 bases at V and 2 bases at J, with 6 bases in the middle. Germline values: CDR1 SGDLS, CDR2 YYNGEE. CDR3: CASSGDTYEQYF. The CDR3 nucleotides are TGTGCCAGCAGCGGAGACACCTACGAGCAGTACTTC.

This CDR3 reads CASSAGTGNTIYF. CDR3 DNA sequence: TGTGCCAGCAGTGCAGGGACCGGAAACACCATATATTTT. V is TRBV2 and J is TRBJ1-3; D is possibly TRBD1 (5 bases). The CDR3 has 13 residues. Trimming took 4 bases from V and 4 from J, leaving 8 bases between them. The germline V gene encodes CDR1 SNHLY and CDR2 FYNNEI.

This chain connects TRBV7-2 to TRBJ2-5; TRBD2 agrees at 8 bases. Germline CDR1 SGHTA, CDR2 FQGNSA. The CDR3 consists of 15 residues. The V and J ends lost 2 bases and 1 base, in that order; junction bases with no gene match: 3. CDR3 sequence reads: CASSLNGGAQETQYF. Written as DNA, the CDR3 is TGTGCCAGCAGCTTAAACGGGGGGGCCCAAGAGACCCAGTACTTC.